The text below deals with one TCR beta chain. What it binds is not known. As the method for making TCR beta libraries, quantitative 5'-RACE with molecular barcodes was used. TCRdb independently ran MiXCR on the 5' RACE reads; one entry per CDR3 protein. The sample lists 200,000 to 300,000 distinct CDR3 sequences; roughly a quarter were seen once. The data derive from a study of CD8 T cells in ankylosing spondylitis. Overall study results and limits: It was reported that disease-linked clones were significantly enriched in matched ankylosing spondylitis synovial fluid. Those disease-linked clones were CD8+; they were also relatively rare in peripheral blood. Characteristic of ankylosing spondylitis blood, it appeared, was a TCR beta motif comprising fewer than 10 highly homologous variants.

The CDR3 is 14 amino acids. Germline-derived CDR1 and CDR2 are SGHKS and YYEKEE (reference sequence). The ends were cut back, 2 bases at V and 2 bases at J, with 11 bases in the middle. The source of this sequence is a male donor with ankylosing spondylitis or in good health (not recorded which). The chain recombines TRBV5-5 with TRBJ2-7; D is unresolved. Sequences were obtained from blood, either unsorted or a sorted T cell fraction (not recorded which). The CDR3 region is CASSLGSSPYEQYF. The CDR3 DNA reads TGTGCCAGCAGCTTAGGTAGCTCCCCCTACGAGCAGTACTTC. Looking up the rest from reference TRBV5-5 and TRBJ2-7 gives the full variable domain: DAGVTQSPTHLIKTRGQQVTLRCSPISGHKSVSWYQQVLGQGPQFIFQYYEKEERGRGNFPDRFSARQFPNYSSELNVNALLLGDSALYLCASSLGSSPYEQYFGPGTRLTVT.